Shown below are 5 T cell receptor beta chains from a single sample sequenced in a study of molecular identifiers for immune sequencing clone quantification. Each CDR3 protein gets one entry after TCRdb re-called the PCR reads with MiXCR. The sample holds approximately 680,000 distinct CDR3 sequences, 25% seen once. Input material: naive CD8+ T cells from blood, with Jurkat cell RNA spiked in. The subset here: FACS-sorted CD8+CD4-CCR7+CD45RA+ naive T cells. Receptors were obtained from a human donor in good health. Some libraries in this study had Jurkat cell RNA spiked in.

This clonotype was recorded at least ten times. The gene calls are TRBV29-1 and TRBJ2-7, with TRBD1 matching over 9 bases. This CDR3 is 14 amino acids long. The germline CDR1 and CDR2 sequences are SQVTM and ANQGSEA. V shed 5 bases and J 3 bases; nucleotides not matched to a gene: 8. In DNA form, the CDR3 reads TGCAGCGTTTTGAAGCCGGGACAGGGCTACGAGCAGTACTTC. Residues: CSVLKPGQGYEQYF.

In regard to this clonotype: No conserved phenylalanine or tryptophan ends this CDR3, so it is likely a read error. The chain joins TRBV6-6 to TRBJ2-7, with TRBD2 matching over 7 bases. The CDR3 is made up of 14 amino acids. J gave up 1 base and V 5 bases, and 5 bases lay outside the gene matches. Germline V gene data show CDR1 as MNHNY and CDR2 as SVGAGI (reference sequence). CDR3 DNA sequence: TGTGCCAGCAGTACCCGGGACTATTCCTACGAGCAGTACCTC. It is translated as CASSTRDYSYEQYL.

Only a few counts were recorded for this clonotype. The chain links TRBV12-3 or TRBV12-4 to TRBJ1-1, with TRBD1 matching over 10 bases. CDR3 length: 14 amino acids. V lost 5 bases, J lost 5 bases, and 5 bases stayed unmatched. CDR3 sequence: CASSGTGEGTEAFF. The CDR3 nucleotides read TGTGCCAGCAGTGGGACAGGGGAGGGGACTGAAGCTTTCTTT.

The chain couples TRBV4-3 to TRBJ1-1; possibly TRBD1 for D (5 bases). Trimming removed 0 bases from V and 6 bases from J, with 17 bases in between. Germline-derived CDR1 and CDR2 are LGHNA and YSLEER. The CDR3 is made up of 16 amino acids. In DNA, the CDR3 is TGCGCCAGCAGCCAAGAAGGCGGGACGGTAGATCCTGAAGCTTTCTTT. Its translation is CASSQEGGTVDPEAFF.

This clonotype appeared a few times. The chain employs TRBV7-9 and TRBJ1-1; TRBD1 might be the D (5 bases). The germline CDR1 and CDR2 sequences are SEHNR and FQNEAQ (reference sequence). V was shortened by 5 bases and J by 11 bases, with 21 bases between the two germline ends. The CDR3 totals 14 residues. CDR3 loop: CASSATGVTEEAFF. The CDR3 DNA reads TGTGCCAGCAGCGCCACAGGCGTCACTGAGGAGGCTTTCTTT.